This T cell receptor (beta chain) comes out of a study of blood T cell repertoires in COVID-19. Study-level information: Sites in the United States, Italy and Spain provided acute and convalescent COVID-19 samples. From T cells, B-cell-depleted T cells, or PBMCs came the material, which was cDNA or gDNA.

Authors' methods: Reference gene primer amplification gave nucleated cell count estimates. Libraries were prepared by immunoSEQ multiplex PCR; TCRdb keeps only in-frame clonotypes and omits some of them. The V and J calls and the clone size are those of that table, but D and trimming were determined from the DNA. Here the sample spans about 65,000 clones, 90% being singletons. The receptor was isolated from a man between 60 and 75 years old with acute or convalescent COVID-19. Sequences were obtained from peripheral blood.

The CDR3 is CSVTEDTQYF. The CDR3 DNA follows: TGCAGTGTAACCGAGGATACGCAGTATTTT. V gene TRBV20-1 combines with J gene TRBJ2-3; D ambiguous. V was shortened by 7 bases and J by 6 bases, with 8 bases between the two germline ends. The CDR3 covers 10 residues. CDR1 is DFQATT and CDR2 is SNEGSKA in the germline V gene (reference sequence).